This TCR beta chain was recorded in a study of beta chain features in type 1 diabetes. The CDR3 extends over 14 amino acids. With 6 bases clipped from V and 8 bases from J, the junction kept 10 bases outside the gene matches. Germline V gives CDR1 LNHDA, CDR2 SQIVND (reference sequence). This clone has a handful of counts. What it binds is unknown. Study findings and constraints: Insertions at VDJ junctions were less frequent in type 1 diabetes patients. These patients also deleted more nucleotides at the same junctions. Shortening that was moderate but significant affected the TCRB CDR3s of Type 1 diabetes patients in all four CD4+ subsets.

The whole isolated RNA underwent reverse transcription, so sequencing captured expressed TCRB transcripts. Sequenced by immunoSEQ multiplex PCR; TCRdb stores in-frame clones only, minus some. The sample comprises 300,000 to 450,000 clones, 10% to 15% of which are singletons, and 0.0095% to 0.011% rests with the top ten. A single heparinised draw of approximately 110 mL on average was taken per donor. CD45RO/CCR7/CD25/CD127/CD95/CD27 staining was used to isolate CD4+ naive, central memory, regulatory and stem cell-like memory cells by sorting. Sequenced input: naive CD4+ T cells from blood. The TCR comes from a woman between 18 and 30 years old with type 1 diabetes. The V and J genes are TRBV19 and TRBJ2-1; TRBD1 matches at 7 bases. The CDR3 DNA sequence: TGTGCCAGTAGAAACCGACAGGGCGGGCATGAGCAGTTCTTC. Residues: CASRNRQGGHEQFF.